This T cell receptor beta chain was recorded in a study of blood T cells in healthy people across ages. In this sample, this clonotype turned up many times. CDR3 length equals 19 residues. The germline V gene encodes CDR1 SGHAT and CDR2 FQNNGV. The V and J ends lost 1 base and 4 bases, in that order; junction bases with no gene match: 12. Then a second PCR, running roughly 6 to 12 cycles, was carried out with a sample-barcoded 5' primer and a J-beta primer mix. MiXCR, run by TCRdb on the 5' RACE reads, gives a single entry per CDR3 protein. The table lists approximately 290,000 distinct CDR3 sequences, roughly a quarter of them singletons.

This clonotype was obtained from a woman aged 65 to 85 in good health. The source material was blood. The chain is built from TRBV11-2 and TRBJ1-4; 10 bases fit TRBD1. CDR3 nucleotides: TGTGCCAGCAGCTTAGGTGCACCGGGACAGGGGCCAGTTAATGAAAAACTGTTTTTT. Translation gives CASSLGAPGQGPVNEKLFF.